Reported below is one T cell receptor (beta chain). The V gene lost 4 bases and the J gene lost 3 bases, with 11 bases spanning the gap. This CDR3 has 15 amino acids. Per the germline V gene, CDR1 is SGHKS and CDR2 is YYEKEE (reference sequence). Here immunoSEQ multiplex PCR was the method, and the copy in TCRdb shows in-frame clones only, minus some. The table has 150,000 to 200,000 clones, just over 90% seen once. This sample is part of a study of T cell responses to AZD1222 COVID-19 vaccine. Sequencing used peripheral blood, obtained 28 days after the second AZD1222 dose. The sequence was obtained from an adult who received the AZD1222 COVID-19 vaccine. The chain is built from TRBV5-5 and TRBJ1-6; D is uncertain. The CDR3: CASSLREGYNSPLHF. CDR3 in DNA: TGTGCCAGCAGCCTCAGAGAGGGCTATAATTCACCCCTCCACTTT.